This T cell receptor (beta chain) was sequenced for a study of T cell repertoires in ileal Crohn's disease. Study details: 35% were active smokers at surgery; median disease duration was roughly 8 years.

CDR3 length: 16 amino acids. Trimming shortened V by 7 bases and J by 2 bases, and 20 bases separated the two germline ends. The germline CDR1 and CDR2 sequences are SGHTA and FQGTGA. Around 0.45 micrograms of biopsy DNA per sample underwent TCRB immunosequencing. Sequencing was performed with immunoSEQ multiplex PCR; in TCRdb, only in-frame clones are kept and a portion is missing. There are approximately 8,800 clones in the sample; approximately 96% occur only once, and around 0.22% lies in the top ten. Findings of the study overall: Compared with non-smokers, active smokers at surgery showed more clonal expansions. Sorted CD8 T cells held more high-frequency clones than CD4.

For this clone: The antigen is unknown.

The sample comprised ileal tissue. The source is an adult with Crohn's disease. V gene TRBV7-3 combines with J gene TRBJ1-1; possibly TRBD1 for D (5 bases). CDR3 sequence: CASNNPLKQDNTEAFF. The CDR3 DNA is TGTGCCAGCAACAACCCCCTCAAACAGGACAACACTGAAGCTTTCTTT.